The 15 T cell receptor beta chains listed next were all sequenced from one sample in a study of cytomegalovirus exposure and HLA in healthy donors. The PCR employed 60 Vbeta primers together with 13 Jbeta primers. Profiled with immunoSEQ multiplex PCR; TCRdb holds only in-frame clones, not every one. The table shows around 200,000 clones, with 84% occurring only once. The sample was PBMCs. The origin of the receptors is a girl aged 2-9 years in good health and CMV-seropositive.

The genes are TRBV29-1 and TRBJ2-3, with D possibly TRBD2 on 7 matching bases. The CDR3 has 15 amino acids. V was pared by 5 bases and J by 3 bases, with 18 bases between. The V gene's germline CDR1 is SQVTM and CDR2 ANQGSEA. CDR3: CSVSPRGALTDTQYF. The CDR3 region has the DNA TGCAGCGTTTCCCCCCGGGGGGCGCTGACAGATACGCAGTATTTT.

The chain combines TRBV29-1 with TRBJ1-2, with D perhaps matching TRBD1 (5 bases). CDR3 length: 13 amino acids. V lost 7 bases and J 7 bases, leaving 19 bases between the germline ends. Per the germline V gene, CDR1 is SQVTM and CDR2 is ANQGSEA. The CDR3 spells CSALRQWNAGYTF. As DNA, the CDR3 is TGCAGCGCTCTACGACAGTGGAATGCTGGCTACACCTTC.

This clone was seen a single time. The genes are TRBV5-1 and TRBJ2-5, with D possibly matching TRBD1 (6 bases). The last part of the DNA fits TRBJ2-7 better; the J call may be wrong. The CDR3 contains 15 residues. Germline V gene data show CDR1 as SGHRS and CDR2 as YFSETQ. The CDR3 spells CASSLADSPSSEQYF. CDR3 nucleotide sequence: TGCGCCAGCAGCTTGGCGGACAGTCCGTCGAGCGAGCAGTACTTC.

Here the CDR3 reads CASSSGRGSSYNEQFF. The DNA of the CDR3 is TGCGCCAGCAGCTCAGGGCGGGGGAGCTCCTACAATGAGCAGTTCTTC. This chain joins TRBV5-1 and TRBJ2-1, with 7 bases that match TRBD2. Germline values: CDR1 SGHRS, CDR2 YFSETQ. V lost 3 bases and J lost 0; bases outside the gene matches: 6. The CDR3 extends over 16 amino acids.

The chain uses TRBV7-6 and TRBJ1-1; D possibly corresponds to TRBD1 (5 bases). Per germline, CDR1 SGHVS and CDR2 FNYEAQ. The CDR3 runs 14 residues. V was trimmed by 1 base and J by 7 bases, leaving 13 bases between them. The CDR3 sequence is CASSLGGDSREAFF. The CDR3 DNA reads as TGTGCCAGCAGCTTAGGGGGGGATTCCCGTGAAGCTTTCTTT.

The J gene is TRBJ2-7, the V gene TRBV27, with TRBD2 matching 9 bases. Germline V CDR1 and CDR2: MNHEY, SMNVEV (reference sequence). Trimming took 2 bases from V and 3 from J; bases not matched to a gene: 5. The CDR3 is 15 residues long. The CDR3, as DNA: TGTGCCAGCAGTTTAGTAGCGGGAGCGTTCTACGAGCAGTACTTC. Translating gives CASSLVAGAFYEQYF.

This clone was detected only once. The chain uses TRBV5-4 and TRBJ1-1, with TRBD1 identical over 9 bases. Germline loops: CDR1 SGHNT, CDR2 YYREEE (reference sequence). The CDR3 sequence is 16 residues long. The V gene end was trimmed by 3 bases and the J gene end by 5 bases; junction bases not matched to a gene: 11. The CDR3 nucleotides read TGTGCCAGCAGCTATATTACCGGGACAGGGAGGACTGAAGCTTTCTTT. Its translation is CASSYITGTGRTEAFF.

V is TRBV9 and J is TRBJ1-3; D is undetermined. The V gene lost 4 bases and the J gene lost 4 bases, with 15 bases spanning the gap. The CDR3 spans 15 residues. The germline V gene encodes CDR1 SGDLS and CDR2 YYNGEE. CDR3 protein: CASSSKSGTGNTIYF. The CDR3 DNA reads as TGTGCCAGCAGCTCCAAGTCGGGTACAGGAAACACCATATATTTT.

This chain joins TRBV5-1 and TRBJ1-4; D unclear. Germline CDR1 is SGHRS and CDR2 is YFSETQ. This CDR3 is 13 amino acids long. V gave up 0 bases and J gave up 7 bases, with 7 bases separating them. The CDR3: CASSLVPSEKLFF. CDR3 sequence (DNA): TGCGCCAGCAGCTTGGTTCCCAGTGAAAAACTGTTTTTT. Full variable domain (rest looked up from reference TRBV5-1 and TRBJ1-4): KAGVTQTPRYLIKTRGQQVTLSCSPISGHRSVSWYQQTPGQGLQFLFEYFSETQRNKGNFPGRFSGRQFSNSRSEMNVSTLELGDSALYLCASSLVPSEKLFFGSGTQLSVL.

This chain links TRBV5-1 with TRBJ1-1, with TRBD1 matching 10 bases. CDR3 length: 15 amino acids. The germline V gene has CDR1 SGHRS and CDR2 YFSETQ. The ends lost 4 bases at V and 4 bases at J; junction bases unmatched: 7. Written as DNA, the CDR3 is TGCGCCAGCAGCCAAGGACAGGGGGGGGGCACTGAAGCTTTCTTT. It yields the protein CASSQGQGGGTEAFF.

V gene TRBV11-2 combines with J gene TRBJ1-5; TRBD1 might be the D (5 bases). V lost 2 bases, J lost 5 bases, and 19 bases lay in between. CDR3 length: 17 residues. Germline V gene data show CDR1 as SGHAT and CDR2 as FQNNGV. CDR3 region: CASSLWGGAQSDQPQHF. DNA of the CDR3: TGTGCCAGCAGCTTATGGGGAGGGGCTCAAAGCGATCAGCCCCAGCATTTT. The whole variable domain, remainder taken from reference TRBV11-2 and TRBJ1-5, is EAGVAQSPRYKIIEKRQSVAFWCNPISGHATLYWYQQILGQGPKLLIQFQNNGVVDDSQLPKDRFSAERLKGVDSTLKIQPAKLEDSAVYLCASSLWGGAQSDQPQHFGDGTRLSIL.

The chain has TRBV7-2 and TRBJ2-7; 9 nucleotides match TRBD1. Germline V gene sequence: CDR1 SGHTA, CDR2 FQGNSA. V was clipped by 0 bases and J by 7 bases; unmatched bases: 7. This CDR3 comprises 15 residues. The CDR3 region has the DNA TGTGCCAGCAGCTTAGCGGCGGGACAGGGCGGTGAGCAGTACTTC. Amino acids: CASSLAAGQGGEQYF.

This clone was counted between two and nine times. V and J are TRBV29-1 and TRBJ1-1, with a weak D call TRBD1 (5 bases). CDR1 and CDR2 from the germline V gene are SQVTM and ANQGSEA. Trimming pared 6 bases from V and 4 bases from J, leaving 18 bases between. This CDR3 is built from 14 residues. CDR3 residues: CSVSLLLGGTEAFF. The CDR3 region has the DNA TGCAGCGTCTCCTTGCTGCTGGGGGGCACTGAAGCTTTCTTT.

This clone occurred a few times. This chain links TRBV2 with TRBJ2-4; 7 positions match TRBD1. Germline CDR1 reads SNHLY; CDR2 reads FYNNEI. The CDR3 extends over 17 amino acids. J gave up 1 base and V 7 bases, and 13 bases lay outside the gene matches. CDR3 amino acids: CASIKKVQGVAKNIQYF. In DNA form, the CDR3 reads TGTGCCAGCATTAAGAAGGTCCAGGGGGTGGCCAAAAACATTCAGTACTTC.

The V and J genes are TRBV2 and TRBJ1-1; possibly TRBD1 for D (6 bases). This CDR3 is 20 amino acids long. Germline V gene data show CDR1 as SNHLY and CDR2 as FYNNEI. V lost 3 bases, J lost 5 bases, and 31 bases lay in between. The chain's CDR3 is CASSEGYTPGHNSLGTEAFF. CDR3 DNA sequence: TGTGCCAGCAGTGAGGGGTATACTCCGGGACACAACTCATTGGGAACTGAAGCTTTCTTT.